A single sample is the source of the 10 T cell receptor beta chains below, sequenced in a study of blood T cell repertoires in COVID-19. Data came from immunoSEQ multiplex PCR; TCRdb stores just in-frame clones and leaves some out. Counted here are 250,000 to 350,000 clones, around 84% occurring once; the ten biggest clones make up more than 1.2%. Sequencing was carried out using peripheral blood. Source of these receptors: a human donor with COVID-19, enrolled during active disease. The donor label of this sample is uncertain.

This chain links TRBV19 with TRBJ1-4; D gene uncertain. The V end was cut by 2 bases, the J end by 6 bases, with 7 bases between. The CDR3 contains 13 residues. The germline gives CDR1 LNHDA, CDR2 SQIVND (reference sequence). The CDR3: CASSIKSDEKLFF. The CDR3 bases are TGTGCCAGTAGTATAAAATCTGATGAAAAACTGTTTTTT.

The chain carries TRBV4-3 and TRBJ1-5, with D perhaps matching TRBD1 (5 bases). The length of the CDR3 is 13 residues. V lost 4 bases, J lost 7 bases, and 11 bases lay in between. CDR1 LGHNA and CDR2 YSLEER come from the germline V gene. The CDR3 sequence: CASSPSRQQPQHF. In DNA, the CDR3 is TGCGCCAGCAGCCCCTCCCGACAGCAGCCCCAGCATTTT.

This clone was detected only once. The rearrangement uses TRBV3-1 (or the pseudogene TRBV3-2) and TRBJ2-7, with D possibly TRBD1 on 6 matching bases. Trimming pared 3 bases from V and 2 bases from J, leaving 11 bases between. The CDR3 consists of 14 residues. Per the germline V gene, CDR1 is LGHDT and CDR2 is YNNKEL (reference sequence). CDR3 in amino acids: CASSQYQGTYEQYF. The CDR3 coding sequence is TGTGCCAGCAGCCAGTATCAGGGGACCTACGAGCAGTACTTC.

A remark on this clone: The sample carries other DNA sequences with the same CDR3. V usage is TRBV11-2 and J usage is TRBJ2-3; 8 bases fit TRBD2. This CDR3 contains 15 residues. Germline CDR1 and CDR2: SGHAT and FQNNGV. Trimming at V came to 3 bases and at J to 0 bases, leaving 2 bases not matched to a gene. The CDR3 bases are TGTGCCAGCAGCTTTAGCGGGACTAGCACAGATACGCAGTATTTT. Translation gives CASSFSGTSTDTQYF.

V usage is TRBV6-5 and J usage is TRBJ2-1; a weak D match, TRBD2 (6 bases). This CDR3 spans 14 amino acids. Germline CDR1 and CDR2: MNHEY and SVGAGI. V gave up 6 bases and J gave up 10 bases, with 19 bases separating them. CDR3 coding DNA: TGTGCCAGCAGCCGGAGTAAGGGACTCTACGAGCAGTTCTTC. Its translation: CASSRSKGLYEQFF.

The table lists this clone with a few counts. The chain uses TRBV4-3 and TRBJ2-1; D remains unclear. The CDR3 loop spans 16 amino acids. Trimming pared 0 bases from V and 5 bases from J, leaving 14 bases between. CDR1 and CDR2 from the germline V gene are LGHNA and YSLEER. The CDR3 bases are TGCGCCAGCAGCCAAGATCGCGGTAGAGTTCACAATGAGCAGTTCTTC. Its protein is CASSQDRGRVHNEQFF.

This rearrangement joins TRBV4-3 to TRBJ1-2; 7 bases agree with TRBD1. This CDR3 comprises 16 residues. Germline CDR1 LGHNA, CDR2 YSLEER. The V and J ends lost 0 bases and 5 bases, in that order; junction bases with no gene match: 9. The CDR3 loop reads CASSQDLAGGRYGYTF. CDR3 nucleotides: TGCGCCAGCAGCCAAGACTTGGCAGGGGGGAGGTATGGCTACACCTTC.

V and J are TRBV19 and TRBJ2-1, with TRBD2 as a possible D gene (5 bases). V lost 6 bases and J lost 10, with 19 bases in between. Germline CDR1 is LNHDA and CDR2 is SQIVND (reference sequence). CDR3 length: 14 residues. The CDR3 region is CASRRELGKGEQFF. The CDR3 region has the DNA TGTGCCAGTAGACGTGAACTAGGGAAAGGCGAGCAGTTCTTC.

On this clone: At the DNA level, this CDR3 is encoded by other sequences in the same sample as well. The chain recombines TRBV4-3 with TRBJ2-7; 10 bases agree with TRBD2. The V segment lost 0 bases and the J segment 1 base; nucleotides outside the gene matches: 3. Germline V gene lookup returns CDR1 LGHNA and CDR2 YSLEER. This CDR3 contains 16 residues. CDR3: CASSQDRTSGSYEQYF. DNA for the CDR3: TGCGCCAGCAGCCAAGACAGGACTAGCGGATCCTACGAGCAGTACTTC.

This clone was counted a few times. The chain uses TRBV5-8 and TRBJ1-2; 10 nucleotides agree with TRBD1. This CDR3 is 13 amino acids long. The germline gives CDR1 SGHTS, CDR2 YDEGEE. Germline trimming cut 7 bases from V and 5 bases from J; bases unmatched to any gene: 5. For the CDR3, the DNA is TGTGCCAGCGGCTCGGGACAGGGGTATGGCTACACCTTC. Translated, it gives CASGSGQGYGYTF.